Presented here are 30 T cell receptor beta chains from one specimen sequenced in a study of blood T cell repertoires in COVID-19. TCRdb keeps only in-frame clones here, not all; method: immunoSEQ multiplex PCR. The table includes approximately 280,000 clones, around 83% detected once. The sample was PBMCs or T cells enriched from blood (not recorded which). All receptors derive from a man aged 35-49 years who had been exposed to COVID-19.

The chain combines TRBV6-5 with TRBJ2-2; D is ambiguous. CDR3 length equals 15 residues. V gave up 5 bases and J gave up 0 bases, with 10 bases separating them. In germline, CDR1 is MNHEY, CDR2 SVGAGI. CDR3 nucleotides: TGTGCCAGCAGTAAGACACTCGCGAACACCGGGGAGCTGTTTTTT. Its protein is CASSKTLANTGELFF.

The CDR3 protein is CATIPKTRHFIPVDEQFF. Written as DNA, the CDR3 is TGTGCCACCATACCGAAAACCCGACATTTCATCCCTGTGGATGAGCAGTTCTTC. The rearrangement uses TRBV27 and TRBJ2-1; D gene unclear. The V gene's germline CDR1 is MNHEY and CDR2 SMNVEV (reference sequence). The CDR3 has 18 amino acids. V was trimmed by 10 bases and J by 8 bases, leaving 33 bases between them.

This clone has only a few counts. The chain has TRBV7-3 and TRBJ1-6; 11 positions agree with TRBD1. After removal of 6 bases from V and 8 bases from J, the junction contained 12 bases not matched to a gene. CDR1 is SGHTA and CDR2 is FQGTGA in the germline V gene. The CDR3 is made up of 17 amino acids. This chain's CDR3 is CASRLAHGQGADSPLHF. The CDR3 nucleotides read TGTGCCAGCAGACTAGCTCACGGACAGGGGGCGGATTCACCCCTCCACTTT.

CDR3 bases: TGTGCCACCAGTGCTGCAGATACGCAGTATTTT. It specifies CATSAADTQYF. The chain has TRBV24-1 and TRBJ2-3; D is ambiguous. Germline assignment: CDR1 KGHDR and CDR2 SFDVKD. Deletions cut 5 bases from V and 4 bases from J, with 3 bases between. This CDR3 is 11 amino acids long.

The chain couples TRBV11-2 to TRBJ2-1; 7 nucleotides align to TRBD2. This CDR3 spans 16 amino acids. Germline CDR1 reads SGHAT; CDR2 reads FQNNGV. The J segment lost 7 bases and the V segment lost 2 bases, leaving 11 bases of the junction unmatched. DNA for the CDR3: TGTGCCAGCAGCTTACTAGGGTCTAGCGGTACGAATGAGCAGTTCTTC. The encoded protein is CASSLLGSSGTNEQFF. The full variable domain, rest sourced from reference TRBV11-2 and TRBJ2-1, is EAGVAQSPRYKIIEKRQSVAFWCNPISGHATLYWYQQILGQGPKLLIQFQNNGVVDDSQLPKDRFSAERLKGVDSTLKIQPAKLEDSAVYLCASSLLGSSGTNEQFFGPGTRLTVL.

J is TRBJ1-1 and V is TRBV30; D gene uncertain. Germline loops: CDR1 GTSNPN, CDR2 SVGIG (reference sequence). CDR3 length: 13 amino acids. Trimming took off 2 bases at V and 10 bases at J, with 17 bases between the two ends. CDR3 protein: CAWSRGERRAAFF. For the CDR3, the DNA is TGTGCCTGGAGTCGCGGGGAGCGAAGGGCAGCTTTCTTT.

The J gene is TRBJ1-1, the V gene TRBV12-3 or TRBV12-4, with D unresolved. Trimming removed 5 bases at V and 3 bases at J, with 10 bases between. The CDR3 spans 13 residues. CDR3 nucleotides: TGTGCCAGCAGTCTGACCGGGGACACTGAAGCTTTCTTT. The encoded protein is CASSLTGDTEAFF.

This clone was seen only once. This rearrangement joins TRBV10-1 to TRBJ2-1; 8 nucleotides match TRBD2. The germline V gene has CDR1 WNHNN and CDR2 SYGVQD (reference sequence). V was pared by 5 bases and J by 13 bases, with 7 bases of the junction left unmatched. The CDR3 sequence is 12 residues long. The CDR3 is CASSTTSGSQFF. In DNA, the CDR3 is TGCGCCAGCAGTACAACTAGCGGAAGCCAGTTCTTC.

The chain is built from TRBV5-6 and TRBJ2-2, with 14 bases that match TRBD2. The germline CDR1 and CDR2 sequences are SGHDT and YYEEEE. The CDR3 runs 16 residues. V lost 6 bases and J lost 8; bases outside the gene matches: 9. CDR3 loop: CASKTWTSGRRGELFF. CDR3 bases: TGTGCCAGCAAGACTTGGACTAGCGGGAGGAGGGGGGAGCTGTTTTTT.

This clone was found a few times. The rearrangement joins TRBV10-2 to TRBJ2-2, with TRBD1 matching 8 bases. The CDR3 contains 15 residues. V shed 2 bases and J 7 bases; nucleotides not matched to a gene: 6. Germline V CDR1 and CDR2: WSHSY, SAAADI. CDR3 in amino acids: CASSEGQGQIGELFF. DNA of the CDR3: TGCGCCAGCAGTGAGGGACAGGGACAAATCGGGGAGCTGTTTTTT.

The chain uses TRBV5-5 and TRBJ1-4; the D gene is possibly TRBD1 (5 bases). The CDR3 extends over 12 amino acids. The V end lost 7 bases, the J end lost 4 bases, and 8 bases lay between the germline ends. The V gene's germline CDR1 is SGHKS and CDR2 YYEKEE (reference sequence). CDR3 region: CASQGSNEKLFF. DNA of the CDR3: TGTGCCAGCCAGGGAAGTAATGAAAAACTGTTTTTT.

The chain uses TRBV2 and TRBJ2-7; D remains unclear. Deletions cut 4 bases from V and 0 bases from J, with 10 bases between. The CDR3 loop spans 14 amino acids. The V gene's germline CDR1 is SNHLY and CDR2 FYNNEI. CDR3 region: CASSGNTFSYEQYF. CDR3 nucleotide sequence: TGTGCCAGCAGTGGTAACACCTTCTCCTACGAGCAGTACTTC. Using reference TRBV2 and TRBJ2-7 for the parts outside the CDR3, the full variable domain is EPEVTQTPSHQVTQMGQEVILRCVPISNHLYFYWYRQILGQKVEFLVSFYNNEISEKSEIFDDQFSVERPDGSNFTLKIRSTKLEDSAMYFCASSGNTFSYEQYFGPGTRLTVT.

This clone was seen a few times. The chain combines TRBV19 with TRBJ2-3, with 14 nucleotides matching TRBD2. The CDR3 spans 18 residues. Germline CDR1 LNHDA, CDR2 SQIVND (reference sequence). The V and J ends lost 7 bases and 5 bases, in that order; junction bases with no gene match: 14. CDR3 sequence: CASKSGVGGLAGEDTQYF. The CDR3 DNA reads as TGTGCCAGTAAGAGTGGGGTAGGGGGACTAGCGGGAGAAGATACGCAGTATTTT.

The CDR3 DNA reads as TGTGCCAGCTCACCAGACGGGAGGGCAGATACGCAGTATTTT. It translates to CASSPDGRADTQYF. The V and J genes are TRBV18 and TRBJ2-3, with TRBD2 identical over 8 bases. CDR1 and CDR2 from the germline V gene are KGHSH and LQKENI. J lost 4 bases, V lost 2 bases, and 2 bases had no gene match. The CDR3 is 14 residues long. Using reference TRBV18 and TRBJ2-3 for the parts outside the CDR3, the full variable domain is NAGVMQNPRHLVRRRGQEARLRCSPMKGHSHVYWYRQLPEEGLKFMVYLQKENIIDESGMPKERFSAEFPKEGPSILRIQQVVRGDSAAYFCASSPDGRADTQYFGPGTRLTVL.

This clone occurred a few times. This chain links TRBV15 with TRBJ1-2; a possible D gene is TRBD1 (6 bases). CDR1 is LNHNV and CDR2 is YYDKDF in the germline V gene (reference sequence). V was pared by 4 bases and J by 4 bases, with 16 bases between. The CDR3 is made up of 15 amino acids. In nucleotides, the CDR3 is TGTGCCACCAGCAAAACCCGGGGGGCCGGCTATGGCTACACCTTC. Protein product: CATSKTRGAGYGYTF.

This chain connects TRBV3-1 (or the pseudogene TRBV3-2) to TRBJ2-1; TRBD2 agrees at 7 bases. In germline, CDR1 is LGHDT, CDR2 YNNKEL (reference sequence). V shed 2 bases, J shed 8 bases, and the junction held 9 bases outside the gene matches. CDR3 length equals 15 residues. The CDR3 loop is CASSQSRLARDEQFF. Here the CDR3 DNA reads TGTGCCAGCAGCCAAAGCCGACTAGCCCGGGATGAGCAGTTCTTC.

This clone was detected once. The chain carries TRBV30 and TRBJ1-6; TRBD1 might be the D (6 bases). This CDR3 contains 14 residues. Trimming took off 3 bases at V and 9 bases at J, with 15 bases between the two ends. Germline values: CDR1 GTSNPN, CDR2 SVGIG (reference sequence). In DNA, the CDR3 is TGTGCCTGGAGGTTACAGGGACGGGGTTCACCCCTCCACTTT. Residues: CAWRLQGRGSPLHF.

The chain employs TRBV12-3 or TRBV12-4 and TRBJ1-5; D is perhaps TRBD1 (6 bases). V was trimmed by 8 bases and J by 7 bases, leaving 9 bases between them. The CDR3 has 11 residues. CDR3 region: CASSQGQPQHF. In DNA form, the CDR3 reads TGTGCCAGCTCCCAGGGGCAGCCCCAGCATTTT.

The chain is built from TRBV5-3 and TRBJ1-5, with no clear D. TRBV5-3 is assigned to the ORF class and has an uncertain function. The CDR3 is 15 residues long. V was shortened by 0 bases and J by 3 bases, with 10 bases between the two germline ends. CDR3 nucleotide sequence: TGTGCCAGAAGCTTGGTACGCCTAGTCAATCAGCCCCAGCATTTT. Its protein is CARSLVRLVNQPQHF.

The chain links TRBV11-3 to TRBJ1-6, with 8 positions matching TRBD1. The CDR3 extends over 13 amino acids. V lost 6 bases and J lost 6; bases outside the gene matches: 1. Germline assignment: CDR1 SGHNT and CDR2 YENEEA. CDR3 residues: CASRQGANSPLHF. The CDR3 DNA is TGTGCCAGCAGGCAGGGGGCTAATTCACCCCTCCACTTT.

This clone was detected a few times. The chain links TRBV11-3 to TRBJ2-7, with D uncertain. The CDR3 is 14 residues long. V lost 4 bases and J 1 base, leaving 11 bases between the germline ends. The V gene's germline CDR1 is SGHNT and CDR2 YENEEA. Written as DNA, the CDR3 is TGTGCCAGCAGCTCGCGGTCTGGGTCCTACGAGCAGTACTTC. The encoded protein is CASSSRSGSYEQYF.

The rearrangement links TRBV7-3 to TRBJ2-2; no firm D call. This CDR3 is 14 amino acids long. Germline V lookup: CDR1 SGHTA, CDR2 FQGTGA. V lost 1 base, J lost 3 bases, and 6 bases lay in between. CDR3 residues: CASSLIGDTGELFF. CDR3 nucleotides: TGTGCCAGCAGCTTAATCGGAGACACCGGGGAGCTGTTTTTT.

This sequence joins TRBV19 and TRBJ1-4; the D gene is possibly TRBD1 (5 bases). V was pared by 10 bases and J by 7 bases, with 22 bases between. The germline V gene encodes CDR1 LNHDA and CDR2 SQIVND (reference sequence). This CDR3 has 15 amino acids. The chain's CDR3 is CATKSPGNIREKLFF. The CDR3 DNA sequence: TGTGCCACCAAATCCCCAGGGAACATACGTGAAAAACTGTTTTTT.

V gene TRBV19 combines with J gene TRBJ2-1; D remains ambiguous. Trimming cost V 7 bases and J 0 bases, with 10 bases left between them. The germline V gene encodes CDR1 LNHDA and CDR2 SQIVND (reference sequence). This CDR3 is 14 amino acids long. CDR3 coding DNA: TGTGCCAGTACTGAGGTGGGCTCCTACAATGAGCAGTTCTTC. The encoded protein is CASTEVGSYNEQFF.

V gene TRBV3-1 (or the pseudogene TRBV3-2) combines with J gene TRBJ2-1; 7 positions match TRBD1. Germline values: CDR1 LGHDT, CDR2 YNNKEL (reference sequence). This CDR3 spans 16 amino acids. The V segment lost 4 bases and the J segment 6 bases; nucleotides outside the gene matches: 12. The CDR3 region has the DNA TGTGCCAGCAGCCCCCGGACAGGAGGTCTCGGCAATGAGCAGTTCTTC. Protein product: CASSPRTGGLGNEQFF.

DNA of the CDR3: TGTGCCAGCAGCGAGAGCAGTGGCCTCAGGGGAAAACTGTTTTTT. It specifies CASSESSGLRGKLFF. The gene calls are TRBV6-5 and TRBJ1-4; a possible D gene is TRBD1 (6 bases). From germline, CDR1 is MNHEY and CDR2 SVGAGI. This CDR3 is 15 amino acids long. V was clipped by 6 bases and J by 10 bases, with 21 bases between them.

The rearrangement joins TRBV7-8 to TRBJ1-6, with TRBD1 identical over 8 bases. The CDR3 totals 18 residues. V gave up 1 base and J gave up 8 bases; unmatched junction bases: 13. The germline CDR1 and CDR2 sequences are SGHVS and FQNEAQ. The CDR3 reads CASSLEAGGASYYSPLHF. The CDR3 DNA sequence: TGTGCCAGCAGCTTAGAAGCAGGGGGCGCGTCTTATTATTCACCCCTCCACTTT.

This clone was seen a handful of times. The genes are TRBV2 and TRBJ2-5; TRBD1 aligns across 7 bases. V lost 6 bases to trimming and J lost 2 bases; unmatched junction nucleotides: 6. The CDR3 runs to 14 residues. Per germline, CDR1 SNHLY and CDR2 FYNNEI. The CDR3 DNA sequence: TGTGCCAGCAGCCCCGGGACAGCACAAGAGACCCAGTACTTC. Encoded protein: CASSPGTAQETQYF.

The rearrangement uses TRBV19 and TRBJ1-6; 9 bases are shared with TRBD1. CDR3 size: 18 residues. Looked up from germline, CDR1 is LNHDA and CDR2 is SQIVND (reference sequence). The junction had 10 bases not matched to a gene; V was cut back by 7 bases and J by 0 bases. Written as DNA, the CDR3 is TGTGCCAGTACCAGTGGGACAGGGATGAGCTCCTATAATTCACCCCTCCACTTT. Protein sequence: CASTSGTGMSSYNSPLHF. Based on the CDR3 plus reference TRBV19 and TRBJ1-6, the full variable domain is DGGITQSPKYLFRKEGQNVTLSCEQNLNHDAMYWYRQDPGQGLRLIYYSQIVNDFQKGDIAEGYSVSREKKESFPLTVTSAQKNPTAFYLCASTSGTGMSSYNSPLHFGNGTRLTVT.

The rearrangement joins TRBV19 to TRBJ2-7; maybe TRBD2 (6 bases). The CDR3 totals 13 residues. Germline CDR1 reads LNHDA; CDR2 reads SQIVND (reference sequence). Trimming took off 4 bases at V and 6 bases at J, with 13 bases between the two ends. The CDR3 bases are TGTGCCAGTAGTACCCGATCGGGGGTCGAGCAGTACTTC. Amino acid sequence: CASSTRSGVEQYF.